This TCR beta chain is drawn from a study of blood T cells in healthy people across ages. Study summary: Per every two T cells, about one barcoded beta molecule was captured by template switching. Notes on the study in general: Researchers said unsorted PBMCs prevented a conclusive naive versus antigen-experienced comparison. Lack of knowledge of donor CMV status possibly confounded expanded clonotype changes.

This CDR3 region has 13 residues. V lost 1 base to trimming and J lost 12 bases, with 13 bases between them. In germline, CDR1 is LGHDT, CDR2 YNNKEL (reference sequence). Combining a sample-barcoded 5' primer with a J-beta primer mix, a second PCR ran for about 7 to 11 cycles. Each cDNA molecule was tagged by a template-switch adaptor that had 12 random nucleotides. TCRdb used MiXCR to reprocess the 5' RACE reads, holding one entry per CDR3 protein. The sample lists hundreds of thousands of distinct CDR3 sequences, about 30% occurring once. This clonotype has a handful of counts. Antigen: not known. Sequencing was done on a sample of blood. This clonotype was sampled from an elderly woman in good health. The rearrangement uses TRBV3-1 and TRBJ2-1; D is perhaps TRBD2 (5 bases). CDR3 sequence: CASSQGLANLQFF. CDR3 nucleotides: TGTGCCAGCAGCCAAGGGCTAGCCAACCTGCAGTTCTTC.